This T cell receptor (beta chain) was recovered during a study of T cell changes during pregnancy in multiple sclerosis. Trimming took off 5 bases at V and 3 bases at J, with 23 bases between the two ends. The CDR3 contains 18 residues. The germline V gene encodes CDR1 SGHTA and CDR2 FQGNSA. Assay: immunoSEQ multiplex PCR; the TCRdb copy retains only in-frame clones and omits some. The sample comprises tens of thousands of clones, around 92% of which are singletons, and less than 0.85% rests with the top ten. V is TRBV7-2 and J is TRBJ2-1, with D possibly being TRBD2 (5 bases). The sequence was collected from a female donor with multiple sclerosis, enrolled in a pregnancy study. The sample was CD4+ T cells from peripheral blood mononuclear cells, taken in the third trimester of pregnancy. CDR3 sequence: CASSPEVGAMPDYNEQFF. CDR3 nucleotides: TGTGCCAGCAGCCCAGAGGTGGGAGCAATGCCCGACTACAATGAGCAGTTCTTC. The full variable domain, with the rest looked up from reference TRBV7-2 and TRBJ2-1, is GAGVSQSPSNKVTEKGKDVELRCDPISGHTALYWYRQSLGQGLEFLIYFQGNSAPDKSGLPSDRFSAERTGGSVSTLTIQRTQQEDSAVYLCASSPEVGAMPDYNEQFFGPGTRLTVL.